Listed below are T cell receptor beta chains from one sample, sequenced in a study of T cell responses to AZD1222 COVID-19 vaccine. Assay used: immunoSEQ multiplex PCR; TCRdb lists only in-frame clones, some missing. Of about 200,000 clones listed, 92% are singletons. The specimen comprised peripheral blood, sampled on day 0 of AZD1222 vaccination. Source of these receptors: an adult in good health. The CDR3 runs from the conserved cysteine through the conserved F or W. D genes are given only for firm matches. Size is stated for part of the rows, as once, few or many counts, or as a class when the clone is expanded.

v_gene: TRBV5-1
j_gene: TRBJ2-7
abundance: .
d_gene: .
CDR3nt: TGCGCCAGCAGCTTGGACTCCCGGGGCTACGAGCAGTACTTC
CDR3aa: CASSLDSRGYEQYF

v_gene: TRBV7-2
j_gene: TRBJ2-7
abundance: .
d_gene: .
CDR3nt: TGTGCCAGCAGCTTTGGCAGTTCCTACGAGCAGTACTTC
CDR3aa: CASSFGSSYEQYF

v_gene: TRBV6-1
j_gene: TRBJ1-1
abundance: .
d_gene: .
CDR3nt: TGTGCCAGCAGTGAAAGATCATGGAGGGTAGGGGACACTGAAGCTTTCTTT
CDR3aa: CASSERSWRVGDTEAFF

v_gene: TRBV5-1
j_gene: TRBJ1-1
abundance: .
d_gene: .
CDR3nt: TGCGCCAGCAGCGCCCTCTCGGGGGGCAGGAACACTGAAGCTTTCTTT
CDR3aa: CASSALSGGRNTEAFF

v_gene: TRBV28
j_gene: TRBJ1-4
abundance: .
d_gene: TRBD1
CDR3nt: TGTGCCAGCAGGCCGGACAGGCGGGTGGTGACTAATGAAAAACTGTTTTTT
CDR3aa: CASRPDRRVVTNEKLFF

v_gene: TRBV6-5
j_gene: TRBJ2-7
abundance: .
d_gene: .
CDR3nt: TGTGCCAGCAGTCCACGGGGCTGGCTCTACGAGCAGTACTTC
CDR3aa: CASSPRGWLYEQYF

v_gene: TRBV11-2
j_gene: TRBJ1-5
abundance: .
d_gene: .
CDR3nt: TGTGCCAGCAGCTTAAGTTATCAGCCCCAGCATTTT
CDR3aa: CASSLSYQPQHF

v_gene: TRBV12-3/TRBV12-4
j_gene: TRBJ2-1
abundance: .
d_gene: .
CDR3nt: TGTGCCGTCCGGGCTCTCCGGGAGCAGTTCTTC
CDR3aa: CAVRALREQFF

v_gene: TRBV4-1
j_gene: TRBJ1-2
abundance: .
d_gene: .
CDR3nt: TGCGCCAGCAGCCGAGAAACAGGGTATTTAGGCTACACCTTC
CDR3aa: CASSRETGYLGYTF

v_gene: TRBV6-5
j_gene: TRBJ1-5
abundance: .
d_gene: .
CDR3nt: TGTGCCAGCACCCGGGAGATTTATAGCAATCAGCCCCAGCATTTT
CDR3aa: CASTREIYSNQPQHF

v_gene: TRBV27
j_gene: TRBJ2-2
abundance: .
d_gene: TRBD1
CDR3nt: TGTGCCAGCAGTTTTAGACAGGGTGACACCGGGGAGCTGTTTTTT
CDR3aa: CASSFRQGDTGELFF

v_gene: TRBV19
j_gene: TRBJ2-1
abundance: .
d_gene: TRBD2
CDR3nt: TGTGCCAGTAGTATCAGGGCTAGCGGGGCTAGACGGGAGTTCTTC
CDR3aa: CASSIRASGARREFF

v_gene: TRBV28
j_gene: TRBJ1-6
abundance: once
d_gene: .
CDR3nt: TGTGCCAGCAGTCAACGGGTTGACGATAATTCACCCCTCCACTTT
CDR3aa: CASSQRVDDNSPLHF

v_gene: TRBV5-8
j_gene: TRBJ1-1
abundance: .
d_gene: .
CDR3nt: TGTGCCAGCAGCTCGGTAGACCCCCTTGGGCGCACTGAAGCTTTCTTT
CDR3aa: CASSSVDPLGRTEAFF

v_gene: TRBV2
j_gene: TRBJ2-3
abundance: .
d_gene: .
CDR3nt: TGTGCCAGCAGTGCGAATACGCAGTATTTT
CDR3aa: CASSANTQYF

v_gene: TRBV27
j_gene: TRBJ1-1
abundance: .
d_gene: .
CDR3nt: TGTGCCAGCAGTTTAGGAAAGGGCAGGCTTAACACTGAAGCTTTCTTT
CDR3aa: CASSLGKGRLNTEAFF

v_gene: TRBV7-8
j_gene: TRBJ2-5
abundance: .
d_gene: TRBD2
CDR3nt: TGTGCCAGCAGCATCCAGCGGGGTCAAGAGACCCAGTACTTC
CDR3aa: CASSIQRGQETQYF

v_gene: TRBV10-1
j_gene: TRBJ1-2
abundance: .
d_gene: .
CDR3nt: TGCGCCAGCAGTGAGTCCAGGGGCTACACCTTC
CDR3aa: CASSESRGYTF

v_gene: TRBV27
j_gene: TRBJ1-1
abundance: .
d_gene: .
CDR3nt: TGTGCCAGCAGTTTATCCACAGTGTTGCTGAACACTGAAGCTTTCTTT
CDR3aa: CASSLSTVLLNTEAFF

v_gene: TRBV15
j_gene: TRBJ2-1
abundance: .
d_gene: TRBD2
CDR3nt: TGTGCCACCAGCAGAGGAGGGGCGGGGGACAATGAGCAGTTCTTC
CDR3aa: CATSRGGAGDNEQFF

v_gene: TRBV10-3
j_gene: TRBJ1-1
abundance: .
d_gene: .
CDR3nt: TGTGCCATCAGCGACGGCTTGACTGAAGCTTTCTTT
CDR3aa: CAISDGLTEAFF

v_gene: TRBV6-6
j_gene: TRBJ2-3
abundance: .
d_gene: TRBD1
CDR3nt: TGTGCCAGCAGTTACTCTGGGACAGGGGCAGATACGCAGTATTTT
CDR3aa: CASSYSGTGADTQYF

v_gene: TRBV7-3
j_gene: TRBJ2-2
abundance: .
d_gene: TRBD2
CDR3nt: TGTGCCAGCAGCTTAACGTTCCAGCGGGGGAACACCGGGGAGCTGTTTTTT
CDR3aa: CASSLTFQRGNTGELFF

v_gene: TRBV29-1
j_gene: TRBJ1-3
abundance: .
d_gene: .
CDR3nt: TGCAGCGTTGAACAGTCTGGAAACACCATATATTTT
CDR3aa: CSVEQSGNTIYF

v_gene: TRBV6-4
j_gene: TRBJ2-7
abundance: .
d_gene: .
CDR3nt: TGTGCCAGCAGCGAGGGACCTTCCTACGAGCAGTACTTC
CDR3aa: CASSEGPSYEQYF

v_gene: TRBV11-3
j_gene: TRBJ2-1
abundance: once
d_gene: TRBD2
CDR3nt: TGTGCCAGCAGCCCACATCCCGGGACTAGCGGGGAAGGCAATGAGCAGTTCTTC
CDR3aa: CASSPHPGTSGEGNEQFF

v_gene: TRBV18
j_gene: TRBJ2-7
abundance: .
d_gene: .
CDR3nt: TGTGCCAGCTCACCACAGGGTGCTTCCTACGAGCAGTACTTC
CDR3aa: CASSPQGASYEQYF

v_gene: TRBV4-1
j_gene: TRBJ2-3
abundance: .
d_gene: .
CDR3nt: TGCGCCAGCAGCCAAGATGGGTTAAGGACAGATACGCAGTATTTT
CDR3aa: CASSQDGLRTDTQYF

v_gene: TRBV11-3
j_gene: TRBJ2-1
abundance: .
d_gene: .
CDR3nt: TGTGCCAGCAGCTTAGTCCGAAACAATGAGCAGTTCTTC
CDR3aa: CASSLVRNNEQFF

v_gene: TRBV19
j_gene: TRBJ1-5
abundance: .
d_gene: .
CDR3nt: TGTGCCAGTAGTATCGGCGGGGGCCGCCCCCCCCAGCATTTT
CDR3aa: CASSIGGGRPPQHF

v_gene: TRBV5-4
j_gene: TRBJ2-2
abundance: .
d_gene: .
CDR3nt: TGTGCCAGCAGCCCCCGGGGAACCGGGGAGCTGTTTTTT
CDR3aa: CASSPRGTGELFF

v_gene: TRBV27
j_gene: TRBJ2-2
abundance: .
d_gene: .
CDR3nt: TGTGCCAGCAGTTTACCGGGACACCCGAACACCGGGGAGCTGTTTTTT
CDR3aa: CASSLPGHPNTGELFF

v_gene: TRBV20-1
j_gene: TRBJ2-3
abundance: .
d_gene: .
CDR3nt: TGCAGTGCTAGTCTGACAGCGGGCAAGGGGTATTTT
CDR3aa: CSASLTAGKGYF

v_gene: TRBV12-3/TRBV12-4
j_gene: TRBJ1-5
abundance: .
d_gene: .
CDR3nt: TGTGCCAGCAGGGGCGGCAATCAGCCCCAGCATTTT
CDR3aa: CASRGGNQPQHF

v_gene: TRBV5-4
j_gene: TRBJ2-1
abundance: .
d_gene: TRBD1
CDR3nt: TGTGCCAGCAGCTCCCGGGACAGGGGGGACAATGAGCAGTTCTTC
CDR3aa: CASSSRDRGDNEQFF

v_gene: TRBV18
j_gene: TRBJ2-7
abundance: .
d_gene: .
CDR3nt: TGTGCCAGCTCACCATTCTGGGAGGCTACGAGGGAGCAGTACTTC
CDR3aa: CASSPFWEATREQYF

v_gene: TRBV6-2/TRBV6-3
j_gene: TRBJ2-2
abundance: .
d_gene: TRBD1
CDR3nt: TGTGCCAGCAGCCTCCCGAGACAGGGGCATATCGGGGAGCTGTTTTTT
CDR3aa: CASSLPRQGHIGELFF

v_gene: TRBV2
j_gene: TRBJ1-1
abundance: .
d_gene: .
CDR3nt: TGTGCCAGCAAGGTATACACTGAAGCTTTCTTT
CDR3aa: CASKVYTEAFF

v_gene: TRBV5-8
j_gene: TRBJ1-1
abundance: .
d_gene: TRBD1
CDR3nt: TGTGCCAGCAGCTCTGGACAGGCGGACACTGAAGCTTTCTTT
CDR3aa: CASSSGQADTEAFF

v_gene: TRBV6-5
j_gene: TRBJ1-5
abundance: once
d_gene: TRBD1
CDR3nt: TGTGCCAGCAGTCGGGACAGGGGCTTTAATCAGCCCCAGCATTTT
CDR3aa: CASSRDRGFNQPQHF

v_gene: TRBV2
j_gene: TRBJ2-2
abundance: .
d_gene: TRBD1
CDR3nt: TGTGCCAGCAGTGGGGGGACAGGGATCACCGGGGAGCTGTTTTTT
CDR3aa: CASSGGTGITGELFF

v_gene: TRBV2
j_gene: TRBJ1-3
abundance: .
d_gene: TRBD1
CDR3nt: TGTGCCAGCAGTGGACAGGGTCCCATGCGAGGAAACACCATATATTTT
CDR3aa: CASSGQGPMRGNTIYF

v_gene: TRBV7-6
j_gene: TRBJ2-3
abundance: .
d_gene: TRBD2
CDR3nt: TGTGCCAGCAGCTTAGAACTAGCGGGGCCTAGCACAGATACGCAGTATTTT
CDR3aa: CASSLELAGPSTDTQYF

v_gene: TRBV11-2
j_gene: TRBJ2-7
abundance: .
d_gene: .
CDR3nt: TGTGCCAGCAGCTTAGTGGACAGCTACGAGCAGTACTTC
CDR3aa: CASSLVDSYEQYF

v_gene: TRBV30
j_gene: TRBJ1-1
abundance: .
d_gene: .
CDR3nt: TGTGCCTGGGACCCCTTGATGACGCAGCGGAGGACTGAAGCTTTCTTT
CDR3aa: CAWDPLMTQRRTEAFF

v_gene: TRBV7-3
j_gene: TRBJ1-1
abundance: .
d_gene: .
CDR3nt: TGTGCCAGCAGCCGCGGAATGAACACTGAAGCTTTCTTT
CDR3aa: CASSRGMNTEAFF

v_gene: TRBV3-1/TRBV3-2
j_gene: TRBJ2-2
abundance: .
d_gene: TRBD1
CDR3nt: TGTGCCAGCAGCGCTACAGGGGTGAGAACCGGGGAGCTGTTTTTT
CDR3aa: CASSATGVRTGELFF

v_gene: TRBV6-5
j_gene: TRBJ1-1
abundance: .
d_gene: .
CDR3nt: TGTGCCAGCAGAAAACCCGGGACACGGAACACTGAAGCTTTCTTT
CDR3aa: CASRKPGTRNTEAFF

v_gene: TRBV6-6
j_gene: TRBJ2-2
abundance: .
d_gene: TRBD2
CDR3nt: TGTGCCAGCAGTTACGGCGGGGGGAGGTCCGGGGAGCTGTTTTTT
CDR3aa: CASSYGGGRSGELFF

v_gene: TRBV10-1
j_gene: TRBJ1-6
abundance: .
d_gene: .
CDR3nt: TGCGCCTGGGGGGTCTTCTACTCACCCCTCCACTTT
CDR3aa: CAWGVFYSPLHF

v_gene: TRBV3-1/TRBV3-2
j_gene: TRBJ1-2
abundance: .
d_gene: .
CDR3nt: TGTGCCAGCAGCTCCGAAGGGTATGGCTACACCTTC
CDR3aa: CASSSEGYGYTF